This T cell receptor (beta chain) was identified in a study of stem cell transplantation in POMP-related autoinflammatory disease (dated by TCRdb to about 2021). With regard to the full study: The study hypothesized that defective thymoproteasomes impair MHC class I-dependent CD8+ T-cell differentiation and positive selection, skewing the TRB repertoire. Prior to transplant, the patients had CD4+ naive T-cell skewing, low CD8+ T-cell proportions, and decreased T-cell cytokine secretion. DNA chimerism analysis after transplant demonstrated 100% donor engraftment of neutrophils and platelets for up to one year. High-throughput TRB sequencing assessed how POMP deficiency affects T-cell receptor beta repertoire diversity and CDR3 characteristics.

The sample's time point label, decoded: after hematopoietic stem cell transplant. PRAID was characterized by prominent immunodeficiency alongside autoinflammation. T-cell subsets (conventional T cells, CD8+ T cells, regulatory T cells, T follicular helper cells) were sorted before TRB sequencing. The research as a whole found: PRAID patients showed a restricted number of unique TRB V-J gene pairings. In PRAID patients, the trend toward lower diversity and increased clonality reached statistical significance only for regulatory T cells. Across all analyzed T-cell subsets, PRAID patients tended toward lower TRB diversity and higher clonality.

Libraries came from the immunoSEQ multiplex PCR assay. The authors processed their data as follows. Shannon entropy, which takes clonal size distribution into account, was used to quantify repertoire diversity. The Gini-Simpson index (Simpson_1-D) was used to measure inequality of clonotype distribution. TCRdb's version of the immuneACCESS table is confined to in-frame rearrangements and falls short of the full clone set. An unresolved V gene accounts for under half of the shortfall where checked; the remainder is of unknown origin. Clone size and the V and J calls come from that table; the DNA yielded D and trimming. In this sample the table shows some 68,000 clones, roughly 90% of which occur a single time. The top ten clones comprise around 0.72% of the sample. In the case of this clone: No antigen is known for it. Base qualities are missing; no much larger clone stands one base away.

This clonotype was obtained from a human patient with POMP-related autoinflammation and immune dysregulation (PRAID). Following a transplant, some T cells may be graft donor cells, not patient cells. The sample was CD4+ T cells from PBMCs, taken after stem cell transplantation.

The bases are TGTGCCAGCAGTTACTCAGGGAAGAACACTGAAGCTTTCTTT. Translated, this gives CASSYSGKNTEAFF. The sequence is built from TRBV6-7 and TRBJ1-1, with the D gene call left open. TRBV6-7 is an ORF, with its function uncertain. The CDR3, cysteine through phenylalanine, is 14 amino acids long. The CDR3 DNA has 42 bases and is translated from base 1. V is cut by 0 bases and J by 1 base, and the space between the germline ends is 6 bases.